Below, 4 T cell receptor beta chains from the same sample are listed, as sequenced in a study of blood T cells in healthy people across ages. Primers used in a second PCR of about 7 to 12 cycles were a sample-barcoded 5' primer and a J-beta primer mix. A single record per CDR3 protein comes from TCRdb applying MiXCR to the 5' RACE reads. The sample carries fewer than 1.5 million distinct CDR3 sequences, about 43% recorded once. Sequencing was done on a sample of blood. The receptors here all came from a young woman in good health.

The table lists this clonotype with a few counts. This chain uses TRBV25-1 with TRBJ1-1, with D maybe TRBD1 (5 bases). Germline V gene data show CDR1 as MGHDK and CDR2 as SYGVNS. This CDR3 has 14 residues. V was cut by 1 base and J by 4 bases, with 10 bases left in between. CDR3 protein: CASSESEGLTEAFF. In nucleotides, the CDR3 is TGTGCCAGCAGTGAATCGGAGGGACTCACTGAAGCTTTCTTT. The full variable domain, with the rest looked up from reference TRBV25-1 and TRBJ1-1, is EADIYQTPRYLVIGTGKKITLECSQTMGHDKMYWYQQDPGMELHLIHYSYGVNSTEKGDLSSESTVSRIRTEHFPLTLESARPSHTSQYLCASSESEGLTEAFFGQGTRLTVV.

This chain joins TRBV12-3 or TRBV12-4 and TRBJ2-7; D possibly uses TRBD1 or TRBD2 (5 bases each). This CDR3 contains 16 residues. The V end lost 6 bases, the J end lost 0 bases, and 18 bases lay between the germline ends. CDR3 nucleotide sequence: TGTGCCAGCAGCCCCCGCACGGGGACCGGCTCCTACGAGCAGTACTTC. This translates into CASSPRTGTGSYEQYF.

The chain combines TRBV7-8 with TRBJ2-7; D uncertain. The CDR3 contains 15 residues. Trimming took off 1 base at V and 0 bases at J, with 10 bases between the two ends. Germline values: CDR1 SGHVS, CDR2 FQNEAQ. CDR3 residues: CASSLEGAGSYEQYF. Here the CDR3 DNA reads TGTGCCAGCAGCTTAGAAGGTGCCGGCTCCTACGAGCAGTACTTC.

The gene calls are TRBV5-1 and TRBJ1-1; D gene unclear. CDR3 length: 13 residues. V was trimmed by 4 bases and J by 5 bases, leaving 12 bases between them. CDR1 SGHRS and CDR2 YFSETQ come from the germline V gene. The CDR3 here is CASSGFDGTEAFF. The CDR3 DNA is TGCGCCAGCAGCGGCTTCGACGGTACTGAAGCTTTCTTT.